Each of the 18 T cell receptor beta chains below was sequenced from the same sample in a study of shared clonotypes between healthy human individuals. Profiled with immunoSEQ multiplex PCR; TCRdb holds only in-frame clones, not every one. The sample has approximately 2.5 million clones; over 85% are singletons. The source material was naive CD4+ T cells from PBMCs. Stated subset: CD45RA+ positively selected. These receptors originate from a man between 18 and 29 years old in good health. Some clones in this sample may be carry-over from other donors' samples.

This chain joins TRBV29-1 and TRBJ2-7; D is possibly TRBD1 (5 bases). V was trimmed by 5 bases and J by 2 bases, leaving 13 bases between them. CDR1 and CDR2 (germline): SQVTM, ANQGSEA. The CDR3 sequence is 13 residues long. CDR3 amino acids: CSVLRAGAYEQYF. The CDR3 DNA follows: TGCAGCGTTCTCAGGGCTGGGGCCTACGAGCAGTACTTC.

On this clone: At the DNA level, this CDR3 is encoded by other sequences in the same sample as well. The chain uses TRBV18 and TRBJ2-7; weak D call: TRBD1 (5 bases). Germline CDR1 and CDR2: KGHSH and LQKENI. This CDR3 is 14 amino acids long. V lost 0 bases, J lost 0 bases, and 6 bases lay in between. The CDR3: CASSPPDSSYEQYF. The CDR3 nucleotides read TGTGCCAGCTCACCACCCGACAGCTCCTACGAGCAGTACTTC.

The gene calls are TRBV19 and TRBJ2-2, with 8 positions matching TRBD1. V dropped 5 bases and J dropped 13; count of bases not matched to a gene: 15. This CDR3 spans 15 amino acids. Germline CDR1 and CDR2: LNHDA and SQIVND (reference sequence). The CDR3 sequence is CASSGRQGTGGSLFF. In nucleotides, the CDR3 is TGTGCCAGTAGTGGTCGACAGGGGACTGGTGGGTCGCTGTTTTTT.

V and J are TRBV5-6 and TRBJ2-1, with 8 bases aligning to TRBD2. The CDR3 has 16 amino acids. After removal of 4 bases from V and 4 bases from J, the junction contained 10 bases not matched to a gene. Germline CDR1 reads SGHDT; CDR2 reads YYEEEE. The CDR3 region is CASSADLIAGYNEQFF. CDR3 coding DNA: TGTGCCAGCAGCGCGGACCTGATAGCGGGATACAATGAGCAGTTCTTC.

The chain combines TRBV2 with TRBJ2-6; D is unresolved. CDR1 is SNHLY, CDR2 FYNNEI, per germline. This CDR3 comprises 15 residues. V lost 6 bases, J lost 4 bases, and 13 bases lay in between. The CDR3 here is CASSLPSGGANVLTF. CDR3 sequence (DNA): TGTGCCAGCAGCCTACCTTCCGGCGGGGCCAACGTCCTGACTTTC.

The chain uses TRBV29-1 and TRBJ2-1; D gene ambiguous. The CDR3 has 11 amino acids. The V end was cut by 6 bases, the J end by 7 bases, with 10 bases between. Germline assignment: CDR1 SQVTM and CDR2 ANQGSEA. In DNA, the CDR3 is TGCAGCGTGGGCTACCAGAATGAGCAGTTCTTC. This sequence encodes CSVGYQNEQFF.

V and J are TRBV13 and TRBJ1-1; 7 nucleotides match TRBD1. The CDR3 sequence is 13 residues long. Germline lookup yields CDR1 PRHDT and CDR2 FYEKMQ (reference sequence). After removal of 3 bases from V and 5 bases from J, the junction contained 3 bases not matched to a gene. CDR3 DNA: TGTGCCAGCAGCTTTCCAGGGGGTACTGAAGCTTTCTTT. Its translation is CASSFPGGTEAFF.

The genes are TRBV2 and TRBJ1-2, with D perhaps TRBD1 (5 bases). Germline V gene data show CDR1 as SNHLY and CDR2 as FYNNEI. The CDR3 has 14 amino acids. Trimming took 3 bases from V and 10 from J, leaving 18 bases between them. DNA of the CDR3: TGTGCCAGCAGTGATGTTTCCCTAGGGGCAGTCTACACCTTC. It translates to CASSDVSLGAVYTF.

This chain links TRBV9 with TRBJ1-4; 10 bases map to TRBD1. The CDR3 spans 16 residues. Germline V gives CDR1 SGDLS, CDR2 YYNGEE. With 4 bases clipped from V and 0 bases from J, the junction kept 3 bases outside the gene matches. CDR3 sequence (DNA): TGTGCCAGCAGCTATGGACAGGGGGCAACTAATGAAAAACTGTTTTTT. Amino acids: CASSYGQGATNEKLFF.

To note about this clone: The same CDR3 arises from other DNA sequences in this sample as well. V is TRBV9 and J is TRBJ1-1; D not certain. The germline V gene has CDR1 SGDLS and CDR2 YYNGEE. With 0 bases removed from V and 3 bases from J, the gap between germline ends came to 9 bases. CDR3 size: 14 residues. This CDR3 reads CASSVAGDDTEAFF. CDR3 in DNA: TGTGCCAGCAGCGTAGCGGGAGATGACACTGAAGCTTTCTTT.

This sequence joins TRBV7-9 and TRBJ1-5, with 9 bases fitting TRBD1. From germline, CDR1 is SEHNR and CDR2 FQNEAQ (reference sequence). Trimming cost V 5 bases and J 8 bases; bases outside gene matches: 10. CDR3 size: 15 residues. The DNA of the CDR3 is TGTGCCAGCAGCAGGGGACAGGGTGGAGGGGAGCCCCAGCATTTT. Its protein product is CASSRGQGGGEPQHF. The entire variable domain, with the rest obtained from reference TRBV7-9 and TRBJ1-5, is as follows: DTGVSQNPRHKITKRGQNVTFRCDPISEHNRLYWYRQTLGQGPEFLTYFQNEAQLEKSRLLSDRFSAERPKGSFSTLEIQRTEQGDSAMYLCASSRGQGGGEPQHFGDGTRLSIL.

This rearrangement joins TRBV25-1 to TRBJ1-2, with D possibly matching TRBD1 (5 bases). The CDR3 totals 12 residues. The V end was cut by 4 bases, the J end by 7 bases, with 10 bases between. Germline V CDR1 and CDR2: MGHDK, SYGVNS. The CDR3 reads CASSAGGFGYTF. The CDR3 bases are TGTGCCAGCAGTGCGGGGGGTTTTGGCTACACCTTC.

The chain joins TRBV28 to TRBJ1-2; TRBD1 matches at 9 bases. The length of the CDR3 is 15 residues. Germline V gene data show CDR1 as MDHEN and CDR2 as SYDVKM. Germline trimming cut 6 bases from V and 6 bases from J; bases unmatched to any gene: 11. For the CDR3, the DNA is TGTGCCAGCAGCTCACCGGGACAGGGCTGGGATGGCTACACCTTC. The encoded protein is CASSSPGQGWDGYTF.

The genes are TRBV11-2 and TRBJ2-3, with D possibly TRBD2 on 6 matching bases. V shed 4 bases and J shed 0 bases, with 8 bases lying between them. Germline V CDR1 and CDR2: SGHAT, FQNNGV. CDR3 length: 14 residues. The CDR3 nucleotides are TGTGCCAGCAGCTCGGGAGTTAGCACAGATACGCAGTATTTT. Amino acid sequence: CASSSGVSTDTQYF.

The chain joins TRBV9 to TRBJ1-2, with D unclear. Per germline, CDR1 SGDLS and CDR2 YYNGEE. The CDR3 spans 15 residues. V was pared by 3 bases and J by 1 base, with 13 bases between. CDR3 coding DNA: TGTGCCAGCAGCGCCTACGGACTGATTAACTATGGCTACACCTTC. Translation: CASSAYGLINYGYTF. The full variable domain, in which reference TRBV9 and TRBJ1-2 provide the parts outside the CDR3, is DSGVTQTPKHLITATGQRVTLRCSPRSGDLSVYWYQQSLDQGLQFLIQYYNGEERAKGNILERFSAQQFPDLHSELNLSSLELGDSALYFCASSAYGLINYGYTFGSGTRLTVV.

This clone showed up just once. J is TRBJ2-3 and V is TRBV7-3, with 9 positions matching TRBD2. Germline V gene lookup returns CDR1 SGHTA and CDR2 FQGTGA. J was trimmed by 6 bases and V by 5 bases; bases with no gene match: 12. The CDR3 has 16 amino acids. Written as DNA, the CDR3 is TGTGCCAGCAGCCCCGGGGGGGCGGGAGGGCTGGATACGCAGTATTTT. Translating gives CASSPGGAGGLDTQYF.

This rearrangement joins TRBV4-1 to TRBJ1-2, with D maybe TRBD1 (5 bases). This CDR3 is built from 13 residues. The ends were cut back, 4 bases at V and 8 bases at J, with 14 bases in the middle. Per germline, CDR1 MGHRA and CDR2 YSYEKL. CDR3 nucleotides: TGCGCCAGCAGCCGAGGCAGGGTATGGGGCTACACCTTC. It codes for CASSRGRVWGYTF.

This rearrangement joins TRBV18 to TRBJ1-1; no clear D gene. CDR3 length: 14 amino acids. Per germline, CDR1 KGHSH and CDR2 LQKENI. Trimming removed 0 bases at V and 1 base at J, with 6 bases between. The CDR3 DNA follows: TGTGCCAGCTCACCACCGTCGGAGAACACTGAAGCTTTCTTT. It codes for CASSPPSENTEAFF.